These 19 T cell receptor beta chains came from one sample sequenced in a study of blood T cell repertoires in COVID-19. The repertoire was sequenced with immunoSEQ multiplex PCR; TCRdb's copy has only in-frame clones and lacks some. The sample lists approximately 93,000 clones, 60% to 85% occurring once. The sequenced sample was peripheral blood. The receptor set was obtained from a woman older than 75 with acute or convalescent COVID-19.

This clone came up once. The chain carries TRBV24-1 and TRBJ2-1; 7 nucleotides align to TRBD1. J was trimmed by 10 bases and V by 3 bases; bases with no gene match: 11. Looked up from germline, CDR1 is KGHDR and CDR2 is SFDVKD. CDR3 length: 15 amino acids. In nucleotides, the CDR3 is TGTGCCACCAGTGATCCCGGGACAGCTACAAGGGAGCAGTTCTTC. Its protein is CATSDPGTATREQFF.

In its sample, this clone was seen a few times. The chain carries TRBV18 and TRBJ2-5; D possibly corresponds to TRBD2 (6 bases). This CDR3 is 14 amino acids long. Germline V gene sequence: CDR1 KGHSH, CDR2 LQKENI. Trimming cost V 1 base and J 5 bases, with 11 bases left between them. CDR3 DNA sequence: TGTGCCAGCTCACCACTTACGGGGGAGGAGACCCAGTACTTC. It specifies CASSPLTGEETQYF.

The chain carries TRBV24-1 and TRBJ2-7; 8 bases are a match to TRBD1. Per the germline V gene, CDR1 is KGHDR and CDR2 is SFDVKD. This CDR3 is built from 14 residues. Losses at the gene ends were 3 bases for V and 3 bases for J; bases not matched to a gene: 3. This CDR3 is CATSDTDRDYEQYF. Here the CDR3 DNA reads TGTGCCACCAGTGATACGGACAGGGACTACGAGCAGTACTTC.

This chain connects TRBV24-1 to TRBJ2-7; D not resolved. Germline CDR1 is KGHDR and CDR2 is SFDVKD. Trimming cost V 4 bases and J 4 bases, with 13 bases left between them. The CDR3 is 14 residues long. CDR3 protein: CATSDPSRVYEQYF. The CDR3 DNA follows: TGTGCCACCAGTGACCCCTCCCGAGTTTACGAGCAGTACTTC.

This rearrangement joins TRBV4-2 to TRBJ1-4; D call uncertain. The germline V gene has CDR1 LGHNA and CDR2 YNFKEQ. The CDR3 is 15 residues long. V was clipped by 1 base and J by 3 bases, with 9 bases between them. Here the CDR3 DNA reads TGTGCCAGCAGCCAAGTGGGCGGGCCTAATGAAAAACTGTTTTTT. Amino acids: CASSQVGGPNEKLFF.

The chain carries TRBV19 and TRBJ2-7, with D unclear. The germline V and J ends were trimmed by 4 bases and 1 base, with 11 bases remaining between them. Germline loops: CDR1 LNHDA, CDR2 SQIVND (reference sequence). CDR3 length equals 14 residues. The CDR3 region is CASSTASRSYEQYF. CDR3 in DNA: TGTGCCAGTAGTACGGCTAGTCGATCCTACGAGCAGTACTTC.

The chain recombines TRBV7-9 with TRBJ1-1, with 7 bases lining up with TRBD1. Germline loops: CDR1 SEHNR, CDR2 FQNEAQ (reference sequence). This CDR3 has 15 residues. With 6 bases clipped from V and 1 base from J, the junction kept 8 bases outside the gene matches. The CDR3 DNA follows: TGTGCCAGCAGTCCTCAGGGGACAGCGAACACTGAAGCTTTCTTT. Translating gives CASSPQGTANTEAFF.

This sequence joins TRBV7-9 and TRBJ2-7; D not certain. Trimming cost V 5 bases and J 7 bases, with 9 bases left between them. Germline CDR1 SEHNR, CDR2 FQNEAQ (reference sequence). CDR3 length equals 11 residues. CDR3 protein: CASSHMIEQYF. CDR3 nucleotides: TGTGCCAGCAGCCACATGATAGAGCAGTACTTC.

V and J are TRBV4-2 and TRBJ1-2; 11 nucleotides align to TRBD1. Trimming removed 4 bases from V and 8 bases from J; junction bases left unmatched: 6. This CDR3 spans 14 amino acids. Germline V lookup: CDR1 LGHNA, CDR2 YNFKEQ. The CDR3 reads CASSRGQGATGYTF. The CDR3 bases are TGTGCCAGCAGCCGAGGACAGGGGGCGACCGGCTACACCTTC.

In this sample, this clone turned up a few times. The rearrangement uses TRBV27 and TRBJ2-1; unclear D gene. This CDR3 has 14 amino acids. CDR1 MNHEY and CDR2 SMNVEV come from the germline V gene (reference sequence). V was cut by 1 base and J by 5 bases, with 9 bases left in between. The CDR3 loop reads CASSLFGVHNEQFF. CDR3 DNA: TGTGCCAGCAGTTTATTTGGAGTTCACAATGAGCAGTTCTTC.

The CDR3 sequence is CASSQSGTGGETQYF. CDR3 DNA: TGTGCCAGCAGCCAATCGGGGACAGGGGGCGAGACCCAGTACTTC. This chain uses TRBV3-1 (or the pseudogene TRBV3-2) with TRBJ2-5; the match to TRBD1 covers 12 bases. V lost 2 bases and J lost 5; bases outside the gene matches: 3. CDR3 length: 15 amino acids. The V gene's germline CDR1 is LGHDT and CDR2 YNNKEL (reference sequence).

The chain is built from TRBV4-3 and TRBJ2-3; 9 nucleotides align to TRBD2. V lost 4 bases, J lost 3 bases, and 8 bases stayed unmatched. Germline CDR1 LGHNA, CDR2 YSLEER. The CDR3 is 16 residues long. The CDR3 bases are TGCGCCAGCAGCCCAGGCCCTAGCGGGACTACAGATACGCAGTATTTT. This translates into CASSPGPSGTTDTQYF.

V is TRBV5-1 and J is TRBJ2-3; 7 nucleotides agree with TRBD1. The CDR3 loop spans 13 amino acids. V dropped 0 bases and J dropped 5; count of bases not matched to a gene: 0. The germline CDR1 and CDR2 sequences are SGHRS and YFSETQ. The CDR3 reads CASSLDRGDTQYF. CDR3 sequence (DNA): TGCGCCAGCAGCTTGGACAGGGGAGATACGCAGTATTTT.

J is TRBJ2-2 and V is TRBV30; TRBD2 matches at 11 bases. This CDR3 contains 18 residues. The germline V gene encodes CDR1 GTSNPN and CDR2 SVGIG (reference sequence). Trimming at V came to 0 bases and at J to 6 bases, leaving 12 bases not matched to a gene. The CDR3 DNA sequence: TGTGCCTGGAGTGTACCCCTAGCCCTTAGCGGGAGGGCCGGGGAGCTGTTTTTT. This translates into CAWSVPLALSGRAGELFF.

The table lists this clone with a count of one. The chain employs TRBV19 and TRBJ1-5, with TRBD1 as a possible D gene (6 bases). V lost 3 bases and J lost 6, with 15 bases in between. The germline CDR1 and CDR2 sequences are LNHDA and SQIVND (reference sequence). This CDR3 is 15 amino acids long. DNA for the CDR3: TGTGCCAGTAGTATTACTTCAGGGGAGGGTCAGCCCCAGCATTTT. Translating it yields CASSITSGEGQPQHF.

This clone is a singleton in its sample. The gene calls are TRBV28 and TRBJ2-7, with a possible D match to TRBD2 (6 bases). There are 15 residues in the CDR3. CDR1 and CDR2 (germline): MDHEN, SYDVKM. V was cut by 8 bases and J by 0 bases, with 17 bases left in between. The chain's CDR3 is CASWLGTSSSYEQYF. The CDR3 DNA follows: TGTGCCAGCTGGCTCGGGACTTCCAGCTCCTACGAGCAGTACTTC. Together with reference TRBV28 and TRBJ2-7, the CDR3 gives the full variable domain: DVKVTQSSRYLVKRTGEKVFLECVQDMDHENMFWYRQDPGLGLRLIYFSYDVKMKEKGDIPEGYSVSREKKERFSLILESASTNQTSMYLCASWLGTSSSYEQYFGPGTRLTVT.

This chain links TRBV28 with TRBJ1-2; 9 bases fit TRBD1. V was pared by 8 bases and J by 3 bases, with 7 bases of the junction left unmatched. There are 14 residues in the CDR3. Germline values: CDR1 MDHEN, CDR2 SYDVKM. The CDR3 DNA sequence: TGTGCCAGCCAGAAAACAGGGGGCTACTATGGCTACACCTTC. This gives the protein CASQKTGGYYGYTF.

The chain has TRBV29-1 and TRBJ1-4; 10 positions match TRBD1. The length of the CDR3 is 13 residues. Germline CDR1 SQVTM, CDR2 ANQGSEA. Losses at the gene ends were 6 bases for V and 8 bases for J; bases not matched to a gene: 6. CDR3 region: CSVAGTGVEKLFF. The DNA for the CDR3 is TGCAGCGTAGCCGGGACAGGGGTCGAAAAACTGTTTTTT. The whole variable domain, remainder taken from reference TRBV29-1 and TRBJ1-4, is SAVISQKPSRDICQRGTSLTIQCQVDSQVTMMFWYRQQPGQSLTLIATANQGSEATYESGFVIDKFPISRPNLTFSTLTVSNMSPEDSSIYLCSVAGTGVEKLFFGSGTQLSVL.

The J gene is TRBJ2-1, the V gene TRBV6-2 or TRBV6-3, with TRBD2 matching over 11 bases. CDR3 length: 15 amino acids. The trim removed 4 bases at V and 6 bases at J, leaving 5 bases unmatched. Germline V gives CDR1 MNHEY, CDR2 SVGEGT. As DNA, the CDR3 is TGTGCCAGCAGTTCAGCCCTAGCGGGGGGCAATGAGCAGTTCTTC. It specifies CASSSALAGGNEQFF.